This T cell receptor beta chain was captured by sequencing in a study of graft-versus-host responses after intestinal transplantation. Study-level background: All recipients were given anti-thymocyte globulin induction, and tacrolimus and steroids were then administered for three to four years. Study conclusions and caveats: The highest levels of circulating GvH clones went along with early declines in HvG clones after transplant. Subjects displaying graft-donor T cell macrochimerism possessed elevated graft-versus-host to host-versus-graft clonal ratios inside allografts.

On this clone: Antigen specificity is unknown.

Method: immunoSEQ multiplex PCR; TCRdb's copy keeps in-frame clones and lacks some. The table has approximately 100,000 clones, over 85% seen once. This CDR3 has 15 residues. The V gene end was trimmed by 0 bases and the J gene end by 1 base; junction bases not matched to a gene: 1. The germline V gene encodes CDR1 MNHEY and CDR2 SMNVEV (reference sequence). This TCR came from a human donor who received an intestinal transplant. The chain links TRBV27 to TRBJ2-7; 9 bases are a match to TRBD2. Specimen: unstimulated CD8+ T cells sorted from spleen or lymph node cells, collected before intestinal transplant. Written as DNA, the CDR3 is TGTGCCAGCAGTTTATCGGCGGGGGGGTCCTACGAGCAGTACTTC. Translating it yields CASSLSAGGSYEQYF.